This T cell receptor (beta chain) was documented in a study of T cell responses to AZD1222 COVID-19 vaccine. Study-wide results and caveats: In a largely white British group with more females than males, clonal diversity was possibly underestimated. Regions left unmutated in variants are reportedly the target of nearly half of spike-specific TCRs. An increase in Spike-specific TCR breadth and depth was observed after two AZD1222 doses.

In germline, CDR1 is WNHNN, CDR2 SYGVQD (reference sequence). V lost 0 bases and J 4 bases, leaving 7 bases between the germline ends. The CDR3 has 14 amino acids. This clone has only a few counts. Its antigen remains unidentified. Data came from immunoSEQ multiplex PCR; TCRdb stores just in-frame clones and leaves some out. The repertoire holds 120,000 or so clones, with 90% as singletons. This clonotype was sampled from an adult in good health. The rearrangement uses TRBV10-1 and TRBJ2-1, with no clear D. This sample comprised peripheral blood, obtained on day 0 of MenACWY control vaccination. The chain's CDR3 is CASSESADYNEQFF. Written as DNA, the CDR3 is TGCGCCAGCAGTGAGTCGGCAGATTACAATGAGCAGTTCTTC.